The following is a TCR beta chain sequence with its context. Its cognate antigen is unknown. The sample originates from a study of prognosis after radiotherapy for stage I lung cancer. Whole-study results and caveats: Reportedly, TRBV and TRBJ gene usage varied with metastasis presence.

By two-round multiplex PCR, the TCR beta CDR3 was amplified from genomic DNA. Each TRBV and TRBJ gene had its own primer in the first PCR round. TCRdb fed the multiplex PCR reads into MiXCR, producing one record per CDR3 protein. The sample gives 20,000 to 25,000 distinct CDR3 sequences, about 40% of which show up once; roughly 21% is in the top ten. The CDR3 loop spans 16 amino acids. Germline V gives CDR1 ENHRY, CDR2 SYGVKD. V shed 8 bases and J shed 2 bases, with 21 bases lying between them. This chain joins TRBV10-3 and TRBJ1-2; D call uncertain. The sequences come from PBMCs, collected before or after stereotactic body radiation therapy (not recorded which). The sequence came from a donor at least 50 years old with non-small cell lung cancer. CDR3 sequence: CAISETDVYANYGYTF. CDR3 nucleotide sequence: TGTGCCATCTCGGAGACTGACGTTTATGCCAACTATGGCTACACCTTC.